This section outlines one T cell receptor beta chain sequence together with its context. Seattle's cohort entered during active infection and was followed longitudinally. In the original workflow: Estimates of nucleated cell counts were drawn from the amplification of reference gene primers. Assay: immunoSEQ multiplex PCR; the TCRdb copy retains only in-frame clones and omits some. V, J and clone size reflect that table, while D and trimming were determined from the DNA. In the table there are 100,000 to 150,000 clones, around 90% of which are singletons. The source of the sample is a study of blood T cell repertoires in COVID-19. Study-level information: Collection of acute and convalescent COVID-19 samples took place in the United States, Italy and Spain. T cells, B-cell-depleted T cells, or PBMCs provided the cDNA or gDNA that served as material.

The germline V and J ends were trimmed by 1 base and 1 base, with 5 bases remaining between them. This CDR3 is 14 amino acids long. CDR1 and CDR2 from the germline V gene are LGHDT and YNNKEL (reference sequence). The sequence came from a man in his fifties with COVID-19, enrolled during active disease. The sample was peripheral blood. The chain couples TRBV3-1 (or the pseudogene TRBV3-2) to TRBJ2-4; no firm D call. CDR3 sequence: CASSQAVAKNIQYF. The DNA of the CDR3 is TGTGCCAGCAGCCAAGCAGTTGCCAAAAACATTCAGTACTTC.